This T cell receptor (beta chain) was identified during a study of stem cell transplantation in POMP-related autoinflammatory disease. Study context: Before transplant: CD4+ naive skewing, low CD8+ proportions, reduced cytokine secretion. General study findings and limits: Patients with PRAID showed a restricted number of unique TRB V-J gene pairings. In patients with PRAID, every analyzed T-cell subset tended to show lower diversity and higher clonality.

Only a few counts were recorded for this clone. Its matching antigen is unknown. Libraries were prepared by immunoSEQ multiplex PCR; TCRdb keeps only in-frame clonotypes and omits some of them. Of about 26,000 clones listed, around four fifths are singletons. The CDR3 has 12 amino acids. Trimming took 10 bases from V and 3 from J, leaving 12 bases between them. Germline assignment: CDR1 LNHDA and CDR2 SQIVND (reference sequence). The sequencing used CD4+ T cells from PBMCs, collected before stem cell transplantation. The chain uses TRBV19 and TRBJ2-5, with TRBD2 as a possible D gene (5 bases). The receptor comes from a human donor with POMP-related autoinflammation and immune dysregulation (PRAID). This CDR3 reads CATSGLEETQYF. In DNA form, the CDR3 reads TGTGCCACCTCTGGACTTGAAGAGACCCAGTACTTC. Drawing the rest from reference TRBV19 and TRBJ2-5, the complete variable domain is DGGITQSPKYLFRKEGQNVTLSCEQNLNHDAMYWYRQDPGQGLRLIYYSQIVNDFQKGDIAEGYSVSREKKESFPLTVTSAQKNPTAFYLCATSGLEETQYFGPGTRLLVL.